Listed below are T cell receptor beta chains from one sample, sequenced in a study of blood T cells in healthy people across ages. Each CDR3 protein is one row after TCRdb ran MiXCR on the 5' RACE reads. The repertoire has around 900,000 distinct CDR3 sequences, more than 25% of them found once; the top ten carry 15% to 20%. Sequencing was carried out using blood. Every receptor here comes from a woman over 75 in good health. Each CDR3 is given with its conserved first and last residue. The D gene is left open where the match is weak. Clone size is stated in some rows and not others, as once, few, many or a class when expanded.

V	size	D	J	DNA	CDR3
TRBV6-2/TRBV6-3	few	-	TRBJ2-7	TGTGCCAGCAGTTACTCTCCGGGATCGCGGGAGCAGTACTTC	CASSYSPGSREQYF
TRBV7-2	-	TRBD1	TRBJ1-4	TGTGCCAGCAGCTTAATGGACAGGCTGACAACTAATGAAAAACTGTTTTTT	CASSLMDRLTTNEKLFF
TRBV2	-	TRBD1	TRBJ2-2	TGTGCCAGCAGTGGGACAGGGGTGACCGGGGAGCTGTTTTTT	CASSGTGVTGELFF
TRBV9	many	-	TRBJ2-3	TGTGCCGGCAGACGGAATGGCGCGGGCACAGATACGCAGTATTTT	CAGRRNGAGTDTQYF
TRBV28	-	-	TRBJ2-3	TGTGCCAGCAGACCCAATCTGGGACAGCGGGGAAGCACAGATACGCAGTATTTT	CASRPNLGQRGSTDTQYF
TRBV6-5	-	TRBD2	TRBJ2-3	TGTGCCAGCAGTTACTTGCCCTCCGGGACTAGCGGGAGTACGGGTACGCAGTATTTT	CASSYLPSGTSGSTGTQYF
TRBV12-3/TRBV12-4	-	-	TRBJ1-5	TGTGCCAGCAGTTCCCGTGGAGGCCCAGGGGAAAATCAGCCCCAGCATTTT	CASSSRGGPGENQPQHF
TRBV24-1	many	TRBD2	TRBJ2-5	TGTGCCACCAGTGCCATCCGGGGGGAAGCAGAGACCCAGTACTTC	CATSAIRGEAETQYF
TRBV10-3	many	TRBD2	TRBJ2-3	TGTGCCATCAAGGGACTAAGCTCTAGCACAGATACGCAGTATTTT	CAIKGLSSSTDTQYF
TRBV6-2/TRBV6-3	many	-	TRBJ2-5	TGTGCCAGCAGTTATAAAACTGCTCCGGTGAAGACCCAGTACTTC	CASSYKTAPVKTQYF
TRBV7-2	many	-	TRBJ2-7	TGTGCCAGCAGCTTAGAACCAGGCCTCTCCTACGAGCAGTACTTC	CASSLEPGLSYEQYF
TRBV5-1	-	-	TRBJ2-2	TGCGCCAGCAGCTCTTCAGGATCCGGGGAGCTGTTTTTT	CASSSSGSGELFF
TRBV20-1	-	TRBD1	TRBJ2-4	TGCAGTGCTATCCGGGACAGGGTTCTAGCCAAAAACATTCAGTACTTC	CSAIRDRVLAKNIQYF
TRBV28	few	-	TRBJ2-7	TGTGCCAGCATTTCCCAGGCAGAGAACTACGAGCAGTACTTC	CASISQAENYEQYF
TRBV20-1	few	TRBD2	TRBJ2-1	TGCAGTGCCCTTAAGACTAGCGGGTCTTCGCGCAATGAGCAGTTCTTC	CSALKTSGSSRNEQFF
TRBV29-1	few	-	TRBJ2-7	TGCAGCGTTGATTATCGGCAGGGGACTGAGCAGTACTTC	CSVDYRQGTEQYF
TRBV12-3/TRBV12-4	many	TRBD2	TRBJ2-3	TGTGCCAGCAGTTTAGCGGTACTAGCGGGGCTCACAGATACGCAGTATTTT	CASSLAVLAGLTDTQYF
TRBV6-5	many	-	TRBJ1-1	TGTGCCAGCAGTTACGACAGTCGGACTGAAGCTTTCTTT	CASSYDSRTEAFF
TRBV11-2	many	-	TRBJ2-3	TGCGCCAGCAGCAGTTCATCCCTCACAGATACGCAGTATTTT	CASSSSSLTDTQYF
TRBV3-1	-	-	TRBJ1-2	TGTGCCAGCAGCCAAGACGACAGGAGATCGTTTGGCTACACCTTC	CASSQDDRRSFGYTF
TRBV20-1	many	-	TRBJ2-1	TGCAGTGCTAGACCCGTTCGCGGAGCCCCCTACAATGAGCAGTTCTTC	CSARPVRGAPYNEQFF
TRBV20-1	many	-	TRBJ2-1	TGCAGTGCTCAAGATACAGGGACCTACAATGAGCAGTTCTTC	CSAQDTGTYNEQFF
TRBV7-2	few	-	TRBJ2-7	TGTGCCAGCAGCGGTCCGGGACTCCCGTCCTACGAGCAGTACTTC	CASSGPGLPSYEQYF
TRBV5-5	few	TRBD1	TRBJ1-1	TGTGCCAGCAGCTGGGACAGGGTCGGAGGCACTAAAGCTTTCTTT	CASSWDRVGGTKAFF
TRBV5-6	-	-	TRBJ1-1	TGTGCCAGCAGCTTTAAGATGAGGAACACTGAAGCTTTCTTT	CASSFKMRNTEAFF
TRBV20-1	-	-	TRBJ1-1	TGCAGTGCTAGAGAGAGAGGGGGGGTGGGGCCCACTGAAGCTTTCTTT	CSARERGGVGPTEAFF
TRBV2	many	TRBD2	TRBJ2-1	TGTGCCAGCAAGACAAGCGGGGGGTACAATGAGCAGTTCTTC	CASKTSGGYNEQFF
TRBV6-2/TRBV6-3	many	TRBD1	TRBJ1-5	TGTGCCAGCAGTTCGGACAGGCTCAATCAGCCCCAGCATTTT	CASSSDRLNQPQHF
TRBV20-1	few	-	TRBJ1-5	TGCAGTGCGCTACTTGGACGGTCGAATCAGCCCCAGCATTTT	CSALLGRSNQPQHF
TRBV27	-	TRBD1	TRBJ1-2	TGTGCCAGCAGCTCAAACAGGGGGCGGATCGGCTACACCTTC	CASSSNRGRIGYTF
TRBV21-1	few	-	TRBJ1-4	TGTGCTAGCAGCAAATTGAAGGTAGAGCGGTCTAATGAAAAACTGTTTTTT	CASSKLKVERSNEKLFF
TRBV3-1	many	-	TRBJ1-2	TGTGCCAGCAGCCAAGACCAACAGGGACTTGCTGGCTACACCTTC	CASSQDQQGLAGYTF
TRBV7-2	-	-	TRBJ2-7	TGTGCCAGCAGCCCTAGTCAGGCTTCCTACGAGCAGTACTTC	CASSPSQASYEQYF
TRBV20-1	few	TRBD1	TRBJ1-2	TGCAGTGCTAGAGGGGACAGGGGAGACTATGGCTACACCTTC	CSARGDRGDYGYTF
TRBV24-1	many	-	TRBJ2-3	TGTGCCACCAAATGGGACTCTCTCACCGATACGCAGTATTTT	CATKWDSLTDTQYF
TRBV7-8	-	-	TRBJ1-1	TGTGCCAGCAGCTTAGAAGGGGGGGGTGTGGGGAACACTGAAGCTTTCTTT	CASSLEGGGVGNTEAFF
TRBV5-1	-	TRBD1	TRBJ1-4	TGCGCCAGCAGCCCAGGACAGGGATGGATTGAAAAACTGTTTTTT	CASSPGQGWIEKLFF
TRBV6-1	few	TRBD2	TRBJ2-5	TGTGCCAGCAGTCCCCAGACTAGCGGGGGGGCCCGTGAGACCCAGTACTTC	CASSPQTSGGARETQYF
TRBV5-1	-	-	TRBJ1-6	TGCGCCAGCAGCTTGTTTTCGGATTCACCCCTCCACTTT	CASSLFSDSPLHF
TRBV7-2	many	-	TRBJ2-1	TGTGCCAGCAGCTTAGAGGGGGGGGTCTGGGAGCAGTTCTTC	CASSLEGGVWEQFF
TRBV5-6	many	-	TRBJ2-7	TGTGCCAGCAGTTTAGGGCAGAACTACGAGCAGTACTTC	CASSLGQNYEQYF
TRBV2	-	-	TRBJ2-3	TGTGCCGGCCTAAGACAGGATAGCACAGATACGCAGTATTTT	CAGLRQDSTDTQYF
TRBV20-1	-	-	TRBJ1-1	TGCAGTGCTAGAGATGTCGGGGTCAGGTTCTATGATGAAGCTTTCTTT	CSARDVGVRFYDEAFF
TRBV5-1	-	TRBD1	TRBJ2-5	TGCGCCAGCAGCATTACCCGGGACAGGGGAAGAGAGACCCAGTACTTC	CASSITRDRGRETQYF
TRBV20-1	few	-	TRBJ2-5	TGCAGTGCCCGGACTGTGGAGACCCAGTACTTC	CSARTVETQYF
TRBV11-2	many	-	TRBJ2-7	TGTGCCAGCAGCCGCCAACAGACAGGCTCCTACGAGCAGTACTTC	CASSRQQTGSYEQYF
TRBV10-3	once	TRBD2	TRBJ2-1	TGTGCCATCAGAGGACAGACTAGCGCGGTGGACAATGAGCAGTTCTTC	CAIRGQTSAVDNEQFF
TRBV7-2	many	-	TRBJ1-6	TGTGCCAGCAGCTTTTTTGAACGAGAACATTCACCCCTCCACTTT	CASSFFEREHSPLHF
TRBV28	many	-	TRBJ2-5	TGTGCCAGCAGTACAACAGGGACTACCTACCAAGAGACCCAGTACTTC	CASSTTGTTYQETQYF
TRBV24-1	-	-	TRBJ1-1	TGTGCCACCGCCTCGCAGGGATTTAATGAAGCTTTCTTT	CATASQGFNEAFF
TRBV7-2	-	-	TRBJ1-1	TGTGCCAGCAGCTTAACGTTGACAGCCATGAACACTGAAGCTTTCTTT	CASSLTLTAMNTEAFF
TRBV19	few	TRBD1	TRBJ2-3	TGTGCCAGTAGTGCGGACCGACCCAGGGGGCGGGCTGATACGCAGTATTTT	CASSADRPRGRADTQYF